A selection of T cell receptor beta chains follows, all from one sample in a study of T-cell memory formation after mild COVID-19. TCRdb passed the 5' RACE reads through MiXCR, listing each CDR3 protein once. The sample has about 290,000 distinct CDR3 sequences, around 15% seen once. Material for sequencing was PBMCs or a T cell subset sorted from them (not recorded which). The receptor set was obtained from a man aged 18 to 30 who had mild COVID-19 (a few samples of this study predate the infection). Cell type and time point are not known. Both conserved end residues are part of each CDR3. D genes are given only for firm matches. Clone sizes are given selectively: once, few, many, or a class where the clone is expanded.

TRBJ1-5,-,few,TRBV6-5,TGTGCCAGCAGTTACTCCGCCAGGGGCCATAGCAATCAGCCCCAGCATTTT,CASSYSARGHSNQPQHF
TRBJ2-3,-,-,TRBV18,TGTGCCAGCGTCTGGCCCGAGGGGGATACGCAGTATTTT,CASVWPEGDTQYF
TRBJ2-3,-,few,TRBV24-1,TGTGCCACCAGTAGAGGGGCGGCGGATACGCAGTATTTT,CATSRGAADTQYF
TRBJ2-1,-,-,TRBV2,TGTGCCAGCATTTCCGGCAGGGGAATCTACAATGAGCAGTTCTTC,CASISGRGIYNEQFF
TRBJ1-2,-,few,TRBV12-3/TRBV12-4,TGTGCCAGCAACACAAGAGGAGCTAACTATGGCTACACCTTC,CASNTRGANYGYTF
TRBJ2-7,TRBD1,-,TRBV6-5,TGTGCCAGCAGTTTCGGGACAGAGTCCTACGAGCAGTACTTC,CASSFGTESYEQYF
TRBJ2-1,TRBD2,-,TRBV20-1,TGCAGCGTGGGACTAAGTCGGGCCGATGAGCAGTTCTTC,CSVGLSRADEQFF
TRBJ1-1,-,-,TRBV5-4,TGTGCCAGCAGCTTGGGGACGAAGAACCCCACTGAAGCTTTCTTT,CASSLGTKNPTEAFF
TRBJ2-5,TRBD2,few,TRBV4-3,TGCGCCAGCAGCCAAGATCTAAGCGGGGTACAAGAGACCCAGTACTTC,CASSQDLSGVQETQYF
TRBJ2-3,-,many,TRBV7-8,TGTGCCAGCAGCTTAGTGGCTTCAGATACGCAGTATTTT,CASSLVASDTQYF
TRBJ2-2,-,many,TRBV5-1,TGCGCCAGCAGCTTGGCCTTAGGGACAATCACCGGGGAGCTGTTTTTT,CASSLALGTITGELFF
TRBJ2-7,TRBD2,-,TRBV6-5,TGTGCCACCCACCCACTCGGGGGGATGGGGTCGTACGAGCAGTACTTC,CATHPLGGMGSYEQYF
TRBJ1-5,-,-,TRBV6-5,TGTGCCAGCAGTTACTCGAGCGGGACATTCTCACCCCAGCATTTT,CASSYSSGTFSPQHF
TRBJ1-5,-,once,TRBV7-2,TGTGCCAGCAGCTTGTTAATTTGGGGACCCCAGCATTTC,CASSLLIWGPQHF
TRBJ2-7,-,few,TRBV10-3,TGTGCCATCTCGAGCAGAGCCTACGAGCAGTACTTC,CAISSRAYEQYF
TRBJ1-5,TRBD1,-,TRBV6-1,TGTGCCAGCAGCTTGACAGGGTTTAGCAATCAGCCCCAGCATTTT,CASSLTGFSNQPQHF
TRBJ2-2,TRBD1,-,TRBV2,TGTGCCAGCGCCGGGACAGGGGACGGGGAGCTGTTTTTT,CASAGTGDGELFF
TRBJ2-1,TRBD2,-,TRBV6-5,TGTGCCAGCAGTCGTAGCGGGGGGCACCAGTTCTTC,CASSRSGGHQFF
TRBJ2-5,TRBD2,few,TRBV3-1,TGTGCCAGCAGCCAAGGGGGACTAGCGGGGGAAGAGACCCAGTACTTC,CASSQGGLAGEETQYF
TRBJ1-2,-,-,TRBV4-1,TGCGCCAGCAGCCAAACAGATAACTATGGCTACACCTTC,CASSQTDNYGYTF
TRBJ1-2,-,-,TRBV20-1,TGCAGTGCTAGGAAGGGGTTGGGGGGCTACACCTTC,CSARKGLGGYTF
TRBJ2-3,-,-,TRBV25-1,TGTGCCAGCAGTGAATTTACAGATACGCAGTATTTT,CASSEFTDTQYF
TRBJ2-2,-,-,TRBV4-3,TGCGCCAGCAGCCAAGAGGCACAGGCCGCCCTCAACACCGGGGAGCTGTTTTTT,CASSQEAQAALNTGELFF
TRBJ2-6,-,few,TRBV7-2,TGTGCCAGCAGCCCCTGGACCGCTCAGGGGGCCAACGTCCTGACTTTC,CASSPWTAQGANVLTF
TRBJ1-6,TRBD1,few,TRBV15,TGTGCCACCAGCAGGGACAGGGGTTTTCGATCACCCCTCCACTTT,CATSRDRGFRSPLHF
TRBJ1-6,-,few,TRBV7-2,TGTGCCAGTGCCAGGGGAACCTATAATTCACCCCTCCACTTT,CASARGTYNSPLHF
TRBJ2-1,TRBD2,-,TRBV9,TGTGCCAGCAGCGTAGTGGCGGGGGGGCCATCGGGAGAGCAGTTCTTC,CASSVVAGGPSGEQFF
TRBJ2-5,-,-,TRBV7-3,TGTGCCAGCAGCGTAGGAGGGCCCCAAGAGACCCAGTACTTC,CASSVGGPQETQYF
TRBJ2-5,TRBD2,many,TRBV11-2,TGTGCCAGCAGCTTAGTACCAGCGGGGGCCTACCAAGAGACCCAGTACTTC,CASSLVPAGAYQETQYF
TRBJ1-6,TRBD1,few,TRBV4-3,TGCGCCAGCAGCCAAGAGCCCCGCCAGGGGGATCCGTCACCCCTCCACTTT,CASSQEPRQGDPSPLHF
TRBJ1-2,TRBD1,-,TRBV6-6,TGTGCCAGCAGTTATGGGAACAGGGGTGTCGGCTACACCTTC,CASSYGNRGVGYTF
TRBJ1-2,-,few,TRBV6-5,TGTGCCAGCAGTTACTCCAGGGTCGCCGGCTACACCTTC,CASSYSRVAGYTF
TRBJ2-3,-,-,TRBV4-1,TGCGCCAGCAGCCAACGATCTTCCGAAGATACGCAGTATTTT,CASSQRSSEDTQYF
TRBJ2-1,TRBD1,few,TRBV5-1,TGCGCCTCCGGAACCCGGACAGGGTACAATGAGCAGTTCTTC,CASGTRTGYNEQFF
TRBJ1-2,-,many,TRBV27,TGTGCCAGCAGTCCTACAGGGAGAGGCTACACCTTC,CASSPTGRGYTF
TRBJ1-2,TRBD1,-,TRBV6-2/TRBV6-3,TGTGCCAGCAGTTACTCCGGGACAGGGGCTGGCTACACCTTC,CASSYSGTGAGYTF
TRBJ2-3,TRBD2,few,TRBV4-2,TGTGCCAGCAGCCAGACCGTGGGGCTAGCGGGGGGGCCGGATACGCAGTATTTT,CASSQTVGLAGGPDTQYF
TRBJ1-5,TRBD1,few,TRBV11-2,TGTGCCAGCAGCTCGGATAGACAGGGGCGATGGCAGCCCCAGCATTTT,CASSSDRQGRWQPQHF
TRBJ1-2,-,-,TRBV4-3,TGCGCCAGCAGCCAAGAGCTCCCCCGGTGGACAAGCTTTGGCTACACCTTC,CASSQELPRWTSFGYTF
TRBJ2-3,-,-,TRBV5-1,TGCGCCAGCAGCTTGAGTAGGGAATTAAGCACAGATACGCAGTATTTT,CASSLSRELSTDTQYF
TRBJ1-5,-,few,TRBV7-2,TGTGCCAGCAGCCGGGGGGGTGGCAATCAGCCCCAGCATTTT,CASSRGGGNQPQHF
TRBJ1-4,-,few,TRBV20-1,TGCAGTGCTAGACCGGGGGTGGATGAAAAACTGTTTTTT,CSARPGVDEKLFF
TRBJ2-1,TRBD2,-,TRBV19,TGTGCCAGTAGTTCGGCGGGGGGATACAATGAGCAGTTCTTC,CASSSAGGYNEQFF
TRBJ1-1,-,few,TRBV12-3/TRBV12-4,TGTGCCAGCAGTCCTCGTGGGGCTGCTGAAGCTTTCTTT,CASSPRGAAEAFF
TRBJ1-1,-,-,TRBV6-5,TGTGCCAGCAGTTACTCTTTGATTCGGGGTGACACTGAAGCTTTCTTT,CASSYSLIRGDTEAFF
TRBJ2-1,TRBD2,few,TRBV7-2,TGTGCCAGCACCCTGGGGGGGCGGGGGGACAATGAGCAGTTCTTC,CASTLGGRGDNEQFF
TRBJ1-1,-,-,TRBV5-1,TGCGCCAGCAGCTTGGGGGGATTCCACACTGAAGCTTTCTTT,CASSLGGFHTEAFF
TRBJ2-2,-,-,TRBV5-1,TGCGCCAGCAGCTTGGACGGATACACCGGGGAGCTGTTTTTT,CASSLDGYTGELFF
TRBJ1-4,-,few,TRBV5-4,TGTGCCAGCAGCTTGGAATCCGCGGGGGTTTCGGCTAATGAAAAACTGTTTTTT,CASSLESAGVSANEKLFF
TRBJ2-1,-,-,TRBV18,TGTGCCAGCCAGCCCCCGTTTTCTAGACGGAGCTACAATGAGCAGTTCTTC,CASQPPFSRRSYNEQFF